This entry features one T cell receptor beta chain sequence. Antigen: not known. TCRdb's copy holds only in-frame clones and misses some; the assay was immunoSEQ multiplex PCR. Found here are tens of thousands of clones, roughly 92% of them singletons; the top ten hold 18%. This record comes from a study of OX40 agonist ivuxolimab in advanced cancers. Study observations and caveats: Partly responding patients at 0.1-3.0 mg/kg showed some of the smallest clonal expansion. What antigens the expanded peripheral T cells recognized was never established. In the 0.1 to 3.0 mg/kg range, CD4+ and CD8+ blood T cells had expanded clonally by week 6.

This TCR came from an adult with an advanced solid tumor such as melanoma, head and neck, liver or kidney cancer. The source material was CD4+ or CD8+ T cells sorted from blood, sampled in a trial of the OX40 agonist ivuxolimab.

CDR3 DNA: TGTGCCAGCAGCCCTGAAGGGGGGGATCAGCCCCAGCATTTT. Its translation: CASSPEGGDQPQHF. This rearrangement joins TRBV11-2 to TRBJ1-5; D may be TRBD1 (6 bases). The CDR3 length is 14 residues. Germline V gene sequence: CDR1 SGHAT, CDR2 FQNNGV. The V gene lost 5 bases and the J gene lost 5 bases, with 13 bases spanning the gap. Based on the CDR3 plus reference TRBV11-2 and TRBJ1-5, the full variable domain is EAGVAQSPRYKIIEKRQSVAFWCNPISGHATLYWYQQILGQGPKLLIQFQNNGVVDDSQLPKDRFSAERLKGVDSTLKIQPAKLEDSAVYLCASSPEGGDQPQHFGDGTRLSIL.